These T cell receptor beta chains were read from a single sample in a study of cytomegalovirus exposure and HLA in healthy donors. The data were produced by immunoSEQ multiplex PCR, yet TCRdb's version contains in-frame clones alone and is incomplete. The data hold over 150,000 clones, with 80% to 85% observed a single time. Sequenced sample: PBMCs. These TCRs come from a boy between 2 and 10 years old in good health and CMV-seronegative. Each CDR3 is given with its conserved first and last residue. D genes are given only for firm matches. The listing skips clone size in some rows; elsewhere it reads once, few, many or a size class.

TGCGCCAGCAGCCAAGTTCCACGGGGGTCGAATTCACCCCTCCACTTT	CASSQVPRGSNSPLHF	NA	NA	TRBV4-1	TRBJ1-6
TGTGCTAGTGGTTTGGTACAAGCGGGTACCATATATTTT	CASGLVQAGTIYF	NA	NA	TRBV12-5	TRBJ1-3
TGTGCCAGCAGTTTAGGGGGCTTTGGGGCCAACGTCCTGACTTTC	CASSLGGFGANVLTF	NA	NA	TRBV27	TRBJ2-6
TGCGCCAGCAGTGAGGGAGGTCTTGAAAAACTGTTTTTT	CASSEGGLEKLFF	NA	NA	TRBV10-2	TRBJ1-4
TGCGCCAGCAGCTTGGGGACTCTCGCCACCGGGGAGCTGTTTTTT	CASSLGTLATGELFF	NA	NA	TRBV5-1	TRBJ2-2
TGTGCCAGCACTTCGAGCTCTGGAAACACCATATATTTT	CASTSSSGNTIYF	NA	NA	TRBV7-9	TRBJ1-3
TGTGCCAGCAGCATGGGCAGGCCTCGTCAGGACGAGCAGTACTTC	CASSMGRPRQDEQYF	NA	NA	TRBV9	TRBJ2-7
TGTGCCATCCAGCAAGGAGCGTATGGCTACACCTTC	CAIQQGAYGYTF	few	NA	TRBV10-3	TRBJ1-2
TGTGCCAGCAGCGGCCCGTCGGGGGTGTCCTACAATGAGCAGTTCTTC	CASSGPSGVSYNEQFF	NA	NA	TRBV9	TRBJ2-1
TGTGCCAGCACTGGACGGGACAGGGTCAACGAGCAGTACTTC	CASTGRDRVNEQYF	once	TRBD1	TRBV2	TRBJ2-7
TGTGCCAGCAGCTTAGCGGGGACAGGCATCACTGAAGCTTTCTTT	CASSLAGTGITEAFF	NA	TRBD1	TRBV7-2	TRBJ1-1
TGTGCCAGCAGCAAAGGGGGTGGGAGATCCTACGAGCAGTACTTC	CASSKGGGRSYEQYF	NA	NA	TRBV6-1	TRBJ2-7
TGTGCCAGCAGCTTAAGTCCAGGGCAAGGGGTGGATGGCTACACCTTC	CASSLSPGQGVDGYTF	NA	NA	TRBV11-2	TRBJ1-2
TGTGCCAGCGTTCACGACAGGCTTGGCCCTGAAGCTTTCTTT	CASVHDRLGPEAFF	NA	NA	TRBV7-9	TRBJ1-1
TGCGCCAGCAGCCCTACGGGCAGGGGCGACTATGGCTACACCTTC	CASSPTGRGDYGYTF	few	NA	TRBV5-1	TRBJ1-2
TGTGCCAGCAGCCAAGTCGGGACAGGGGCATACAATGAGCAGTTCTTC	CASSQVGTGAYNEQFF	NA	TRBD1	TRBV4-2	TRBJ2-1
TGCGCCAGCACCCTTAGACCAGGGGACGGTGAGCAGTTCTTC	CASTLRPGDGEQFF	NA	NA	TRBV5-1	TRBJ2-1
TGTGCCAGCAGGAGAGCGGGCTCCTACGAGCAGTACTTC	CASRRAGSYEQYF	NA	NA	TRBV27	TRBJ2-7
TGTGCCACCAGCAGAGATCTAACAGGAGTCAACTATGGCTACACCTTC	CATSRDLTGVNYGYTF	NA	NA	TRBV15	TRBJ1-2
TGCGCCAGCAGCCAAGATGGGGGCGGGAGTAGAGATACGCAGTATTTT	CASSQDGGGSRDTQYF	NA	NA	TRBV4-1	TRBJ2-3
TGTGCCAGCAGTTACGGGCTGCTGAACACTGAAGCTTTCTTT	CASSYGLLNTEAFF	NA	NA	TRBV6-5	TRBJ1-1
TGTGCCAGCAGATCAGGGTATGGCTACACCTTC	CASRSGYGYTF	NA	NA	TRBV28	TRBJ1-2
TGTGCCAGCGGCTTTAGCGGGTACTCCTACAATGAGCAGTTCTTC	CASGFSGYSYNEQFF	NA	TRBD2	TRBV6-1	TRBJ2-1
TGTGCCAGCACTCCCCTGGTGGGGGGAGCCAATCAGCCCCAGCATTTT	CASTPLVGGANQPQHF	NA	NA	TRBV6-6	TRBJ1-5
TGTGCCAGCAGAGGACTAGCGGGAGGGCCGGCCGAGCAGTACTTC	CASRGLAGGPAEQYF	NA	TRBD2	TRBV27	TRBJ2-7
TGCGCCAGCAGCCACGACAGGGTAAATAACTCACCCCTCCACTTT	CASSHDRVNNSPLHF	NA	TRBD1	TRBV4-1	TRBJ1-6
TGTGCCAGCAGTGACGTCCGAACAGGGGATGCTTTCTTT	CASSDVRTGDAFF	NA	TRBD1	TRBV6-1	TRBJ1-1
TGTGCCAGCAGCTTAGGGCTAGCGGGAGGGCCCGGAACCTACAATGAGCAGTTCTTC	CASSLGLAGGPGTYNEQFF	once	TRBD2	TRBV7-9	TRBJ2-1
TGTGCCAGCAGTTTATTCTCTAATGAAAAACTGTTTTTT	CASSLFSNEKLFF	NA	NA	TRBV27	TRBJ1-4
TGTGCCTGGACAGGGTTGGGAGGAAACACCATATATTTT	CAWTGLGGNTIYF	NA	NA	TRBV30	TRBJ1-3
TGTGCCAGCAAACAAGAAACAGGGGCCGGGGAGCTGTTTTTT	CASKQETGAGELFF	NA	TRBD1	TRBV6-4	TRBJ2-2
TGTGCCAGCAGTGACGGCAGGGCCACCGGGGAGCTGTTTTTT	CASSDGRATGELFF	NA	NA	TRBV2	TRBJ2-2
TGCGCCAGCAGCCCCCGGACAGGGGGCTACGAGCAGTACTTC	CASSPRTGGYEQYF	NA	TRBD1	TRBV4-1	TRBJ2-7
TGTGCCATCAGTGACCCTAGCGGGAGTCCCTACAATGAGCAGTTCTTC	CAISDPSGSPYNEQFF	NA	TRBD2	TRBV10-3	TRBJ2-1
TGCACCAGCAGCCAAGATCCGGCAGGAAGGTTCTACGAGCAGTACTTC	CTSSQDPAGRFYEQYF	NA	NA	TRBV1	TRBJ2-7
TGCAGCGCCGGGGGACAGGACGAGCAGTACTTC	CSAGGQDEQYF	NA	TRBD1	TRBV29-1	TRBJ2-7
TGTGCCACCGCGCCGGGACTGTTCTCCAATGAGCAGTTCTTC	CATAPGLFSNEQFF	NA	NA	TRBV19	TRBJ2-1